This TCR beta chain was recorded in a study of glioma-infiltrating T cells. Amplification of TCR alpha and beta CDR3 regions from RNA used iRepertoire nested multiplex PCR. TCRdb itself ran the multiplex PCR reads through MiXCR, one entry per CDR3 protein. The sample has about 180,000 distinct CDR3 sequences; about 47% are singletons. V lost 2 bases to trimming and J lost 6 bases; unmatched junction nucleotides: 5. Germline values: CDR1 DFQATT, CDR2 SNEGSKA (reference sequence). This CDR3 has 13 amino acids. The sequence was collected from a human donor with low-grade glioma or glioblastoma, undergoing nonglioma brain surgery, or in good health (not recorded which). The chain carries TRBV20-1 and TRBJ2-7, with TRBD2 matching over 9 bases. The sample consisted of glioma tissue, nonneoplastic brain tissue, or PBMCs (not recorded which). The DNA for the CDR3 is TGCAGTGCTAGAACTAGCGGGTACGTCGAGCAGTACTTC. Encoded protein: CSARTSGYVEQYF.